The clone carrying this TCR beta chain was recorded once. J lost 5 bases, V lost 6 bases, and 16 bases had no gene match. CDR1 is MDHEN and CDR2 is SYDVKM in the germline V gene. This CDR3 contains 18 residues. Participants, about 18 to 90 years old, spanned 25 or so US areas. Only in-frame clones appear in the TCRdb table, and some are missing; sequencing was by immunoSEQ multiplex PCR. Here the sample spans 250,000 or so clones, approximately 90% being singletons. The sample originates from a study of blood T cell repertoires in COVID-19. The sequencing input was PBMCs or T cells enriched from blood (not recorded which). The TCR comes from a man aged 35 to 55 who had recovered from COVID-19. V and J are TRBV28 and TRBJ1-5; TRBD1 aligns across 10 bases. CDR3: CASSYWTGGRNRDQPQHF. The CDR3 DNA is TGTGCCAGCAGCTATTGGACAGGGGGGAGAAATAGGGATCAGCCCCAGCATTTT.